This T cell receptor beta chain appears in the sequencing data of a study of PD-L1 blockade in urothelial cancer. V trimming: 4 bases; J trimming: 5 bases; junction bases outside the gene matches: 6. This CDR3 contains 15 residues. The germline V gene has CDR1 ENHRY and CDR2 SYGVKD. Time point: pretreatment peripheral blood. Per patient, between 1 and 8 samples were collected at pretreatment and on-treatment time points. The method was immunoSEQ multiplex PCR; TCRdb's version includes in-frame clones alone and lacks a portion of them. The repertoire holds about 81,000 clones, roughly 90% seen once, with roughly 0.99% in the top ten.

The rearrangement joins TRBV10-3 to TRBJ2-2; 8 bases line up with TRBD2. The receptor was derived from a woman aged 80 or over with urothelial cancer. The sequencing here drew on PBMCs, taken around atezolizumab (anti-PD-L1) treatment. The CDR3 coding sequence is TGTGCCATCAGTGGCGGGAGCGGGGGAACCGGGGAGCTGTTTTTT. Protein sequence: CAISGGSGGTGELFF.